A single sample gave rise to the 7 T cell receptor beta chains below, sequenced in a study of T cells in pancreatic ductal adenocarcinoma. The selected patients with pancreatic ductal adenocarcinoma had surgery but no neoadjuvant therapy. Assay used: immunoSEQ multiplex PCR; TCRdb lists only in-frame clones, some missing. The sample has about 97,000 clones, roughly 96% seen once. The sample taken for sequencing was PBMCs. Every receptor here comes from a human donor with pancreatic ductal adenocarcinoma.

The gene calls are TRBV5-1 and TRBJ2-3, with D perhaps TRBD2 (5 bases). Per the germline V gene, CDR1 is SGHRS and CDR2 is YFSETQ. The CDR3 extends over 14 amino acids. The ends were cut back, 0 bases at V and 4 bases at J, with 9 bases in the middle. The CDR3 sequence is CASSLGGSPDTQYF. In DNA form, the CDR3 reads TGCGCCAGCAGCTTGGGTGGGAGTCCAGATACGCAGTATTTT.

The chain combines TRBV18 with TRBJ2-5; 10 bases are shared with TRBD2. This CDR3 spans 15 amino acids. V trimming: 1 base; J trimming: 3 bases; junction bases outside the gene matches: 2. From germline, CDR1 is KGHSH and CDR2 LQKENI. The CDR3 DNA reads TGTGCCAGCTCACCACTAGCGGGAGGAGAAGAGACCCAGTACTTC. It specifies CASSPLAGGEETQYF.

The chain recombines TRBV6-1 with TRBJ1-3; no definite D call. Trimming stripped 7 bases from V and 0 bases from J, with 4 bases between. Germline V gene sequence: CDR1 MNHNS, CDR2 SASEGT. The CDR3 sequence is 12 residues long. The CDR3 reads CASTSSGNTIYF. For the CDR3, the DNA is TGTGCCAGCACGAGCTCTGGAAACACCATATATTTT.

The chain joins TRBV7-2 to TRBJ2-5; tentative D call: TRBD2 (6 bases). Trimming removed 1 base from V and 5 bases from J, with 11 bases in between. In germline, CDR1 is SGHTA, CDR2 FQGNSA. The CDR3 length is 14 residues. CDR3 coding DNA: TGTGCCAGCAGCTTAGATCACGGGAGTGAGACCCAGTACTTC. Amino acid sequence: CASSLDHGSETQYF. Filled out from reference TRBV7-2 and TRBJ2-5, the complete variable domain reads GAGVSQSPSNKVTEKGKDVELRCDPISGHTALYWYRQSLGQGLEFLIYFQGNSAPDKSGLPSDRFSAERTGGSVSTLTIQRTQQEDSAVYLCASSLDHGSETQYFGPGTRLLVL.

This clone showed up just once. V gene TRBV25-1 combines with J gene TRBJ2-5, with D possibly matching TRBD2 (6 bases). V lost 4 bases, J lost 1 base, and 22 bases lay in between. CDR3 size: 18 residues. Germline values: CDR1 MGHDK, CDR2 SYGVNS. Here the CDR3 reads CASSASVRDPGFQETQYF. The CDR3 DNA reads TGTGCCAGCAGTGCTAGCGTCCGGGACCCCGGGTTCCAAGAGACCCAGTACTTC. Full variable domain (outside the CDR3, taken from reference TRBV25-1 and TRBJ2-5): EADIYQTPRYLVIGTGKKITLECSQTMGHDKMYWYQQDPGMELHLIHYSYGVNSTEKGDLSSESTVSRIRTEHFPLTLESARPSHTSQYLCASSASVRDPGFQETQYFGPGTRLLVL.

The chain employs TRBV27 and TRBJ2-7; 10 bases fit TRBD2. The length of the CDR3 is 13 residues. Germline CDR1 reads MNHEY; CDR2 reads SMNVEV (reference sequence). V gave up 10 bases and J gave up 4 bases; unmatched junction bases: 7. The CDR3 sequence: CATQREGGYEQYF. The CDR3 nucleotides are TGTGCCACCCAGCGGGAGGGAGGGTACGAGCAGTACTTC.

The DNA for the CDR3 is TGTGCCAGCAGCTTAGCGCAGGCGGGCTCCTACAATGAGCAGTTCTTC. It specifies CASSLAQAGSYNEQFF. The chain has TRBV7-2 and TRBJ2-1, with D possibly being TRBD2 (5 bases). V lost 0 bases, J lost 0 bases, and 9 bases lay in between. This CDR3 has 16 amino acids. Looked up from germline, CDR1 is SGHTA and CDR2 is FQGNSA. Full variable domain (outside the CDR3, taken from reference TRBV7-2 and TRBJ2-1): GAGVSQSPSNKVTEKGKDVELRCDPISGHTALYWYRQSLGQGLEFLIYFQGNSAPDKSGLPSDRFSAERTGGSVSTLTIQRTQQEDSAVYLCASSLAQAGSYNEQFFGPGTRLTVL.